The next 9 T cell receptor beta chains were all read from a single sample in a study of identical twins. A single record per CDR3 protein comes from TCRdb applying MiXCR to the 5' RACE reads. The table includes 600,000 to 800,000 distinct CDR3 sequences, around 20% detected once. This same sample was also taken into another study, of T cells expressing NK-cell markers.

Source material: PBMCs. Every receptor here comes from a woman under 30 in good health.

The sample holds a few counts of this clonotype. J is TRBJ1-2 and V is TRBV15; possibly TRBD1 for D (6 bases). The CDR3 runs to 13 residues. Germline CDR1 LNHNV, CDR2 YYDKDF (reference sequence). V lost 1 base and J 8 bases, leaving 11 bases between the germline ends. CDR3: CATSRVGGLGYTF. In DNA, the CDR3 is TGTGCCACCAGCAGAGTCGGGGGCCTCGGCTACACCTTC.

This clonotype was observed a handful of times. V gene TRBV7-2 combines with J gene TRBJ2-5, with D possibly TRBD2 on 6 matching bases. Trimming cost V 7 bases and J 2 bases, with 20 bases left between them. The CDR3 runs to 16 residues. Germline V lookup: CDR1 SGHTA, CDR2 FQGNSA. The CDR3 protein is CASTLSHSGNQETQYF. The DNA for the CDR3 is TGTGCCAGCACCCTAAGTCATAGCGGAAATCAAGAGACCCAGTACTTC.

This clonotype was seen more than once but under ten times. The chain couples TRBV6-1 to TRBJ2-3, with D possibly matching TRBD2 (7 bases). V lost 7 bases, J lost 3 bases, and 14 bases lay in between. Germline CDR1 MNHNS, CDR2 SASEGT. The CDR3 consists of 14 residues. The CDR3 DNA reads TGTGCCAGCAAGGGGGGGAGATGGACAGATACGCAGTATTTT. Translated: CASKGGRWTDTQYF.

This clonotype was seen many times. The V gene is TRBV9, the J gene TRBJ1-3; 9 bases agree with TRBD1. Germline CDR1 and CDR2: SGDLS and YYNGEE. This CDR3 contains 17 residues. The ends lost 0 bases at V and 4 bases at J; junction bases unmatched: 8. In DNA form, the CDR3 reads TGTGCCAGCAGCGTAGCTCCGGGACAGGGCTCAGGAAACACCATATATTTT. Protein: CASSVAPGQGSGNTIYF.

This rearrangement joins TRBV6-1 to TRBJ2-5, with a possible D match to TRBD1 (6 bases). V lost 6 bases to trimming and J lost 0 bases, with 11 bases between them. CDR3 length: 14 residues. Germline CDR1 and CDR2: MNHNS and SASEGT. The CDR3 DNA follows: TGTGCCAGCAGGATGGGGACACACCAAGAGACCCAGTACTTC. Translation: CASRMGTHQETQYF.

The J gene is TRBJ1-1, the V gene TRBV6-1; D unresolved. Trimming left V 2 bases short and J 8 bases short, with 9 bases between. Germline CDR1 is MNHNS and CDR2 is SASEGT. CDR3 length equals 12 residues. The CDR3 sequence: CASSEMSREAFF. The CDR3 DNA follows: TGTGCCAGCAGTGAAATGTCAAGGGAAGCTTTCTTT.

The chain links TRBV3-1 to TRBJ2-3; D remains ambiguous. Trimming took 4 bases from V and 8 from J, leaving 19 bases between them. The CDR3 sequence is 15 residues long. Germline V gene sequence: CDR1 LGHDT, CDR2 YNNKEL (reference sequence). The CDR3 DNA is TGTGCCAGCAGCCGTGAAGGGCCTGGGTTCGGTACGCAGTATTTT. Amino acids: CASSREGPGFGTQYF.

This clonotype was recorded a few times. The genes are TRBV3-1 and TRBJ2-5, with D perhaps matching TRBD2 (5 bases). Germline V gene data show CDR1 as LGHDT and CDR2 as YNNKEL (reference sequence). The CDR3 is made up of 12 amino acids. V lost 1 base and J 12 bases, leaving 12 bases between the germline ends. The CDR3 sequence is CASSQAERREYF. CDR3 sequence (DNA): TGTGCCAGCAGCCAAGCAGAGCGGCGGGAGTACTTC.

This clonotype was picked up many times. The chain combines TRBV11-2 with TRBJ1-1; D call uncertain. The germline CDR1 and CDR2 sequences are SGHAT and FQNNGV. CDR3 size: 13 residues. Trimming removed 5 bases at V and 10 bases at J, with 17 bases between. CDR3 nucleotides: TGTGCCAGCAGCGGGTCTGGGGTTGGACTAGCTTTCTTT. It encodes CASSGSGVGLAFF.